This T cell receptor beta chain derives from a study of OX40 agonist ivuxolimab in advanced cancers. Overall study results and limits: Low levels of normalized T-cell clonal expansion also appeared in some nonresponders.

V shed 5 bases and J shed 3 bases, with 13 bases lying between them. Germline-derived CDR1 and CDR2 are LNHDA and SQIVND (reference sequence). CDR3 length equals 15 residues. This clone came up a few times. Its antigen is not identified. This table comes from immunoSEQ multiplex PCR, and its TCRdb copy is limited to in-frame clones, with some not included. The sample carries 73,000 or so clones, approximately 78% recorded once. This chain links TRBV19 with TRBJ2-2; possibly TRBD2 for D (5 bases). The sequenced sample was CD4+ or CD8+ T cells sorted from blood, obtained in a trial of the OX40 agonist ivuxolimab. This clonotype originated in an adult with an advanced solid tumor such as melanoma, head and neck, liver or kidney cancer. CDR3 DNA sequence: TGTGCCAGTAGTGAAACTAGTCTGGACACCGGGGAGCTGTTTTTT. This sequence encodes CASSETSLDTGELFF.